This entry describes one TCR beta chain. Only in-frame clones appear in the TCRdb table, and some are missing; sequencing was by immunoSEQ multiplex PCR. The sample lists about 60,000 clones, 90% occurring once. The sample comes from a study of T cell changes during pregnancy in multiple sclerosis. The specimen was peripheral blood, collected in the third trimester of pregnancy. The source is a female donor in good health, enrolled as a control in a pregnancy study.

The CDR3 nucleotides are TGTGCCACCAGCAGAGATCGGGTATTGAACACTGAAGCTTTCTTT. It encodes CATSRDRVLNTEAFF. The chain employs TRBV15 and TRBJ1-1; D uncertain. V was pared by 0 bases and J by 0 bases, with 8 bases between. CDR3 length: 15 amino acids. Germline V gene data show CDR1 as LNHNV and CDR2 as YYDKDF (reference sequence).